The clone carrying this TCR beta chain was observed a handful of times. Its antigen is not identified. The sample comes from a study of T cell repertoires in cytomegalovirus infection. Looking at the study overall: In public TCR beta signatures, there were indications of both CMV infection and matching HLA type.

V trimming: 7 bases; J trimming: 6 bases; junction bases outside the gene matches: 12. The CDR3 sequence is 15 residues long. Germline assignment: CDR1 MDHEN and CDR2 SYDVKM. TCRdb independently ran MiXCR on the reads; one entry per CDR3 protein. The sample lists approximately 990,000 distinct CDR3 sequences; about a third were seen once. This rearrangement joins TRBV28 to TRBJ2-1; TRBD2 agrees at 7 bases. The sequence came from a human donor in good health (CMV status not recorded). Some clones in this sample may be carry-over from other donors' samples. This material consisted of cultured CD8+ T cells from PBMCs, taken from culture after CMV antigen stimulation. The CDR3 DNA reads as TGTGCCAGCACTCGCGGGGGACCGGGTAGCAATGAGCAGTTCTTC. Translated, it gives CASTRGGPGSNEQFF.